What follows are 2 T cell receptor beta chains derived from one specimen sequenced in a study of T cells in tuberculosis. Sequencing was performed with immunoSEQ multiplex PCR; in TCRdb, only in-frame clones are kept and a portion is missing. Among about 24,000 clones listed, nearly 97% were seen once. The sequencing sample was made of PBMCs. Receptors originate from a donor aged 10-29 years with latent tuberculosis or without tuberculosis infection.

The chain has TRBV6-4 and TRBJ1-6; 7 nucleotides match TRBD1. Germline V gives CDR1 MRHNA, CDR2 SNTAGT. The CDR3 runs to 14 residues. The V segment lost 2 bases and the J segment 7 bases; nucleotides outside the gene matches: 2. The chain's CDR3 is CASSDEGANSPLHF. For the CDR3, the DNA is TGTGCCAGCAGTGACGAGGGGGCAAATTCACCCCTCCACTTT.

The CDR3 DNA reads TGCAGCGTGGTTCGGGACAGGAACACTGAAGCTTTCTTT. This codes for CSVVRDRNTEAFF. The chain is built from TRBV29-1 and TRBJ1-1; 7 nucleotides match TRBD1. CDR1 SQVTM and CDR2 ANQGSEA come from the germline V gene. The CDR3 runs 13 residues. Trimming removed 6 bases from V and 1 base from J; junction bases left unmatched: 5.